The 20 T cell receptor beta chains given below trace back to one sample, sequenced in a study of chemoradiotherapy in HPV16-positive cancers. TCRdb's copy holds only in-frame clones and misses some; the assay was immunoSEQ multiplex PCR. The data show tens of thousands of clones, more than 90% seen once. This material consisted of blood, taken from a patient who underwent chemoradiotherapy. All receptors derive from a human donor with HPV-associated anogenital cancer.

The J gene is TRBJ1-2, the V gene TRBV6-1, with D perhaps matching TRBD1 (6 bases). The V end lost 9 bases, the J end lost 4 bases, and 21 bases lay between the germline ends. From germline, CDR1 is MNHNS and CDR2 SASEGT. The CDR3 extends over 15 amino acids. The CDR3 protein is CASHGQTLTSYGYTF. CDR3 nucleotide sequence: TGTGCCAGTCACGGACAGACTCTAACCTCCTATGGCTACACCTTC.

J is TRBJ1-1 and V is TRBV30, with unresolved D. CDR1 and CDR2 from the germline V gene are GTSNPN and SVGIG (reference sequence). Trimming shortened V by 0 bases and J by 1 base, and 12 bases separated the two germline ends. This CDR3 is 15 amino acids long. The CDR3 region is CAWSVQIWGNTEAFF. The CDR3 DNA reads TGTGCCTGGAGTGTACAAATATGGGGGAACACTGAAGCTTTCTTT.

V is TRBV6-1 and J is TRBJ1-2, with D possibly matching TRBD1 (5 bases). The germline V and J ends were trimmed by 7 bases and 4 bases, with 13 bases remaining between them. This CDR3 has 13 amino acids. Germline CDR1 is MNHNS and CDR2 is SASEGT. DNA of the CDR3: TGTGCCAGCAACGCCGGAAGGGGCTATGGCTACACCTTC. It is translated as CASNAGRGYGYTF.

This clone was observed a handful of times. The CDR3 DNA reads TGTGCCAGCACCCGACTAGCGGGGGGGCTGGATGAGCAGTTCTTC. The encoded protein is CASTRLAGGLDEQFF. The J gene is TRBJ2-1, the V gene TRBV27; 14 bases align to TRBD2. Germline V gives CDR1 MNHEY, CDR2 SMNVEV (reference sequence). J gave up 8 bases and V 7 bases, and 7 bases lay outside the gene matches. This CDR3 contains 15 residues.

The V and J genes are TRBV7-2 and TRBJ2-7, with 9 bases identical to TRBD1. Germline V gene lookup returns CDR1 SGHTA and CDR2 FQGNSA. This CDR3 comprises 16 residues. Unmatched junction bases numbered 13, after V lost 3 bases and J lost 7 bases. The DNA of the CDR3 is TGTGCCAGCAGCTTTTTGGGGACAGGGAGGTCGGGTGAGCAGTACTTC. It yields the protein CASSFLGTGRSGEQYF.

The rearrangement links TRBV30 to TRBJ1-2, with a tentative D call TRBD1 (6 bases). This CDR3 spans 13 amino acids. The V gene's germline CDR1 is GTSNPN and CDR2 SVGIG (reference sequence). With 2 bases removed from V and 9 bases from J, the gap between germline ends came to 16 bases. The CDR3 bases are TGTGCCTGGAGTACGGACAGTTTCACGAGCTACACCTTC. It yields the protein CAWSTDSFTSYTF.

This chain joins TRBV19 and TRBJ2-5; D is perhaps TRBD1 (6 bases). The last part of the DNA fits TRBJ2-7 better; the J call may be wrong. From germline, CDR1 is LNHDA and CDR2 SQIVND (reference sequence). The CDR3 totals 14 residues. The CDR3 loop is CASSRLHRDYEQYF. The CDR3 DNA reads as TGTGCCAGTAGCCGTTTGCACAGGGACTACGAGCAGTACTTC.

The V gene is TRBV11-2, the J gene TRBJ2-2; TRBD2 agrees at 8 bases. The germline CDR1 and CDR2 sequences are SGHAT and FQNNGV. CDR3 length: 18 amino acids. V dropped 3 bases and J dropped 0; count of bases not matched to a gene: 9. The CDR3 sequence is CASSLRWPGGTNTGELFF. The CDR3 DNA is TGTGCCAGCAGCTTGAGATGGCCGGGGGGGACGAACACCGGGGAGCTGTTTTTT.

The V gene is TRBV27, the J gene TRBJ2-2; D is unclear. V was trimmed by 3 bases and J by 2 bases, leaving 1 base between them. Germline CDR1 MNHEY, CDR2 SMNVEV (reference sequence). CDR3 length: 12 residues. For the CDR3, the DNA is TGTGCCAGCAGTTTCAACACCGGGGAGCTGTTTTTT. This sequence encodes CASSFNTGELFF.

The gene calls are TRBV19 and TRBJ1-5; 11 nucleotides agree with TRBD1. CDR1 LNHDA and CDR2 SQIVND come from the germline V gene (reference sequence). Trimming took 5 bases from V and 5 from J; bases not matched to a gene: 8. The CDR3 extends over 16 amino acids. CDR3 sequence reads: CASSYSPGQGDQPQHF. The CDR3 region has the DNA TGTGCCAGTAGTTATTCTCCGGGACAGGGGGATCAGCCCCAGCATTTT.

The chain links TRBV4-3 to TRBJ2-3; D may be TRBD2 (6 bases). V lost 3 bases, J lost 1 base, and 11 bases lay in between. The CDR3 totals 15 residues. Germline CDR1 reads LGHNA; CDR2 reads YSLEER. The CDR3 region has the DNA TGCGCCAGCAGCCAGGAGGGAGTAGGCACAGATACGCAGTATTTT. It specifies CASSQEGVGTDTQYF.

V gene TRBV11-2 combines with J gene TRBJ2-7; 8 bases align to TRBD1. The V and J ends lost 1 base and 5 bases, in that order; junction bases with no gene match: 13. The CDR3 has 17 residues. Germline loops: CDR1 SGHAT, CDR2 FQNNGV. The DNA for the CDR3 is TGTGCCAGCAGCTTAGTAGCCCCGACAGGGGTAGGCCACGAGCAGTACTTC. Protein sequence: CASSLVAPTGVGHEQYF.

The chain couples TRBV30 to TRBJ1-1; D possibly corresponds to TRBD1 (5 bases). From germline, CDR1 is GTSNPN and CDR2 SVGIG (reference sequence). The CDR3 spans 15 residues. Trimming left V 0 bases short and J 3 bases short, with 14 bases between. In DNA form, the CDR3 reads TGTGCCTGGAGTGTACGGGGTCGAGGGGACACTGAAGCTTTCTTT. This gives the protein CAWSVRGRGDTEAFF.

The chain uses TRBV6-5 and TRBJ2-7; maybe TRBD1 (6 bases). The CDR3 is 14 residues long. The V end lost 4 bases, the J end lost 4 bases, and 14 bases lay between the germline ends. Germline loops: CDR1 MNHEY, CDR2 SVGAGI. The CDR3 nucleotides read TGTGCCAGCAGTTCGACAGGAGGCGGGTACGAGCAGTACTTC. It is translated as CASSSTGGGYEQYF.

The V call is TRBV29-1, the J call TRBJ2-5; 10 positions match TRBD2. Losses at the gene ends were 5 bases for V and 2 bases for J; bases not matched to a gene: 17. This CDR3 spans 18 amino acids. CDR1 SQVTM and CDR2 ANQGSEA come from the germline V gene. The CDR3 nucleotides read TGCAGCGTTCGTTTTCTAAGCGCACTAGCGGGATTACAAGAGACCCAGTACTTC. Amino acid sequence: CSVRFLSALAGLQETQYF. Based on the CDR3 plus reference TRBV29-1 and TRBJ2-5, the full variable domain is SAVISQKPSRDICQRGTSLTIQCQVDSQVTMMFWYRQQPGQSLTLIATANQGSEATYESGFVIDKFPISRPNLTFSTLTVSNMSPEDSSIYLCSVRFLSALAGLQETQYFGPGTRLLVL.

Concerning this clone: An end of the junction differs from the germline gene, which may be a read error. V and J are TRBV5-6 and TRBJ1-2; unclear D gene. Per the germline V gene, CDR1 is SGHDT and CDR2 is YYEEEE. The CDR3 contains 11 residues. CDR3 protein: CASSLSLRTAF. The CDR3 nucleotides are TGTGCCAGCAGCTTGAGTTTGCGGACCGCCTTC. Filled out from reference TRBV5-6 and TRBJ1-2, the complete variable domain reads DAGVTQSPTHLIKTRGQQVTLRCSPKSGHDTVSWYQQALGQGPQFIFQYYEEEERQRGNFPDRFSGHQFPNYSSELNVNALLLGDSALYLCASSLSLRTAFGSGTRLTVV.

V and J are TRBV18 and TRBJ2-3; D gene uncertain. CDR1 and CDR2 from the germline V gene are KGHSH and LQKENI. With 2 bases removed from V and 2 bases from J, the gap between germline ends came to 2 bases. The CDR3 has 12 residues. CDR3 protein: CASSPNTDTQYF. For the CDR3, the DNA is TGTGCCAGCTCACCAAACACAGATACGCAGTATTTT. The whole variable domain, remainder taken from reference TRBV18 and TRBJ2-3, is NAGVMQNPRHLVRRRGQEARLRCSPMKGHSHVYWYRQLPEEGLKFMVYLQKENIIDESGMPKERFSAEFPKEGPSILRIQQVVRGDSAAYFCASSPNTDTQYFGPGTRLTVL.

This chain links TRBV7-2 with TRBJ2-3; TRBD2 aligns across 9 bases. This CDR3 has 18 amino acids. J lost 2 bases, V lost 4 bases, and 13 bases had no gene match. The germline gives CDR1 SGHTA, CDR2 FQGNSA. The CDR3 sequence: CASSSPGIAGALTDTQYF. CDR3 in DNA: TGTGCCAGCAGCTCACCGGGGATAGCGGGGGCCCTCACAGATACGCAGTATTTT. The full variable domain, with the rest looked up from reference TRBV7-2 and TRBJ2-3, is GAGVSQSPSNKVTEKGKDVELRCDPISGHTALYWYRQSLGQGLEFLIYFQGNSAPDKSGLPSDRFSAERTGGSVSTLTIQRTQQEDSAVYLCASSSPGIAGALTDTQYFGPGTRLTVL.

The CDR3 loop reads CASSSIMDSNSGNTIYF. CDR3 DNA: TGTGCCAGCAGCTCGATTATGGACTCAAACTCTGGAAACACCATATATTTT. The J gene is TRBJ1-3, the V gene TRBV5-8; no reliable D call. Germline V gene lookup returns CDR1 SGHTS and CDR2 YDEGEE. The CDR3 is 17 residues long. With 3 bases removed from V and 0 bases from J, the gap between germline ends came to 16 bases.

V gene TRBV7-2 combines with J gene TRBJ1-5; possible D gene TRBD1, 5 bases. The V gene lost 0 bases and the J gene lost 3 bases, with 9 bases spanning the gap. The CDR3 contains 15 residues. CDR1 SGHTA and CDR2 FQGNSA come from the germline V gene. The CDR3 loop reads CASSLASGPNQPQHF. CDR3 in DNA: TGTGCCAGCAGCTTAGCTTCGGGGCCCAATCAGCCCCAGCATTTT. Full variable domain (missing parts from reference TRBV7-2 and TRBJ1-5): GAGVSQSPSNKVTEKGKDVELRCDPISGHTALYWYRQSLGQGLEFLIYFQGNSAPDKSGLPSDRFSAERTGGSVSTLTIQRTQQEDSAVYLCASSLASGPNQPQHFGDGTRLSIL.